A single T cell receptor (beta chain) is shown here with its context. This specimen comes from a study of blood T cell repertoires in COVID-19. Sequencing used immunoSEQ multiplex PCR; TCRdb keeps in-frame clones, though not all of them. This sample has some 70,000 clones, with about 87% found just once. The CDR3 has 18 amino acids. V lost 4 bases, J lost 1 base, and 23 bases lay in between. Looked up from germline, CDR1 is SGHRS and CDR2 is YFSETQ. Sequencing used peripheral blood. The sequence was collected from a woman aged 70-85 years with acute or convalescent COVID-19. The V and J genes are TRBV5-1 and TRBJ1-1; unclear D gene. The DNA of the CDR3 is TGCGCCAGCAGCCTTGATATGCCCAGTAGAGGTAGGAACACTGAAGCTTTCTTT. This encodes CASSLDMPSRGRNTEAFF.